Detailed here is one TCR beta chain. The data were taken from a study of blood T cell repertoires in COVID-19. Study overall: Collection of acute and convalescent COVID-19 samples took place in the United States, Italy and Spain. In each case, the material was cDNA or gDNA derived from T cells, B-cell-depleted T cells, or PBMCs.

In the original analysis: Amplifying reference gene primers gave estimates of nucleated cell counts. Assay: immunoSEQ multiplex PCR; the TCRdb copy retains only in-frame clones and omits some. The V and J calls and clone size come from that table; D and trimming were worked out from the DNA. The sample records about 190,000 clones, around four fifths being singletons. This CDR3 spans 13 amino acids. Looked up from germline, CDR1 is LNHDA and CDR2 is SQIVND (reference sequence). Between the trimmed V and J ends, which lost 5 bases and 5 bases, there was a span of 10 bases. The TCR comes from a woman aged 40 to 50 with acute or convalescent COVID-19. V and J are TRBV19 and TRBJ2-1; D remains unclear. Sequencing was done on a sample of peripheral blood. The chain's CDR3 is CASSLPYNNEQFF. The CDR3 nucleotides are TGTGCCAGTAGTTTGCCGTACAACAATGAGCAGTTCTTC.